This is a list of T cell receptor beta chains from one sample in a study of identical twins. TCRdb passed the 5' RACE reads through MiXCR, listing each CDR3 protein once. The sample holds hundreds of thousands of distinct CDR3 sequences, 7.5% seen once. These records were also assigned to another study, of yellow fever vaccine responses in identical twins.

Sequencing input: CD8+ T cells sorted from blood. These receptors were collected from a woman between 18 and 30 years old in good health. Both conserved end residues are part of each CDR3. Fields, in order: clone size, V gene, J gene, D gene, CDR3 protein, CDR3 DNA. The D gene is left open where the match is weak. Only part of the rows carry a size: once, few, many, or a class if the clone is expanded.

>many|TRBV6-5|TRBJ2-1|NA
CASSFGTNNNEQFF
TGTGCCAGCAGTTTCGGGACCAACAACAATGAGCAGTTCTTC
>many|TRBV12-3/TRBV12-4|TRBJ1-5|TRBD1
CASTSLEGANQPQHF
TGTGCCAGCACCTCCCTGGAGGGGGCCAATCAGCCCCAGCATTTT
>NA|TRBV5-6|TRBJ2-7|NA
CASSPAPRGPTYEQYF
TGTGCCAGCAGCCCCGCGCCCCGGGGCCCGACCTACGAGCAGTACTTC
>few|TRBV5-1|TRBJ1-1|NA
CASSWVGGVMNTEAFF
TGCGCCAGCAGCTGGGTGGGGGGTGTCATGAACACTGAAGCTTTCTTT
>many|TRBV2|TRBJ1-6|TRBD1
CASSGGGRNSPLHF
TGTGCCAGCAGTGGAGGGGGCAGGAATTCACCCCTCCACTTT
>many|TRBV28|TRBJ2-5|TRBD1
CASSSTRQGAMGVARETQYF
TGTGCCAGCAGTTCAACGAGACAGGGGGCTATGGGGGTGGCGAGGGAGACCCAGTACTTC
>NA|TRBV9|TRBJ1-1|NA
CASSSPPGLNTEAFF
TGTGCCAGCAGCTCTCCCCCAGGGCTGAACACTGAAGCTTTCTTT
>NA|TRBV3-1|TRBJ1-1|NA
CASSQELDPAHTEAFF
TGTGCCAGCAGCCAAGAATTAGATCCGGCGCATACTGAAGCTTTCTTT
>NA|TRBV4-2|TRBJ1-6|NA
CASSQGGDGNKSPLHF
TGTGCCAGCAGCCAGGGGGGTGACGGGAACAAGTCACCCCTCCACTTT
>NA|TRBV15|TRBJ2-1|TRBD2
CATSRTAGLAGGVSPYNEQFF
TGTGCCACCAGCAGAACCGCGGGACTAGCGGGAGGGGTCTCCCCCTACAATGAGCAGTTCTTC
>NA|TRBV3-1|TRBJ1-1|NA
CASSQEGTPYTEAFF
TGTGCCAGCAGCCAAGAGGGGACCCCCTACACTGAAGCTTTCTTT
>many|TRBV7-9|TRBJ1-1|NA
CASELVSTGTEAFF
TGTGCCAGCGAACTGGTCTCAACCGGCACTGAAGCTTTCTTT
>many|TRBV29-1|TRBJ1-1|TRBD1
CSVEDRVTGGNTEAFF
TGCAGCGTTGAAGATCGAGTGACAGGGGGGAACACTGAAGCTTTCTTT
>NA|TRBV12-3/TRBV12-4|TRBJ2-7|TRBD2
CASNMGGRHYEQYF
TGTGCCAGCAACATGGGCGGGAGGCACTACGAGCAGTACTTC
>NA|TRBV7-9|TRBJ2-1|NA
CAIPKPGSNEQFF
TGTGCCATTCCAAAGCCGGGAAGCAATGAGCAGTTCTTC
>NA|TRBV14|TRBJ2-5|NA
CASSQVKQETQYF
TGTGCCAGCAGCCAAGTCAAACAAGAGACCCAGTACTTC
>many|TRBV7-8|TRBJ1-2|NA
CASSPPDRIYGYTF
TGTGCCAGCAGCCCCCCCGACAGAATCTATGGCTACACCTTC
>few|TRBV9|TRBJ1-6|NA
CASSETVGNSPLHF
TGTGCCAGCAGCGAGACAGTAGGAAATTCACCCCTCCACTTT
>NA|TRBV9|TRBJ2-1|TRBD2
CASSVALMVSGSHNEQFF
TGTGCCAGCAGCGTAGCCCTGATGGTTAGCGGGAGTCACAATGAGCAGTTCTTC
>once|TRBV12-3/TRBV12-4|TRBJ2-2|TRBD2
CASSGREGRHQQNTGELFF
TGTGCCAGCAGTGGGAGGGAGGGACGCCACCAACAGAACACCGGGGAGCTGTTTTTT
>many|TRBV4-2|TRBJ2-1|TRBD2
CASSQGLSGVNEQFF
TGTGCCAGCAGCCAAGGGCTTAGCGGGGTTAATGAGCAGTTCTTC
>NA|TRBV7-9|TRBJ2-2|TRBD1
CASKSTGALGELFF
TGTGCCAGCAAAAGTACAGGGGCGCTCGGGGAGCTGTTTTTT
>NA|TRBV28|TRBJ2-5|TRBD2
CASISGGAETQYF
TGTGCCAGCATTAGCGGGGGGGCGGAGACCCAGTACTTC
>few|TRBV29-1|TRBJ2-1|NA
CSAVGTGNEQFF
TGCAGCGCCGTAGGGACTGGGAATGAGCAGTTCTTC
>many|TRBV12-3/TRBV12-4|TRBJ1-6|NA
CASSLDKWNSPLHF
TGTGCCAGCAGTTTGGATAAGTGGAATTCACCCCTCCACTTT
>few|TRBV29-1|TRBJ2-1|NA
CSLVGGMSSYNEQFF
TGCAGCCTCGTCGGCGGGATGAGCTCCTACAATGAGCAGTTCTTC
>few|TRBV5-1|TRBJ2-1|NA
CASSLAQDNYNEQFF
TGCGCCAGCAGCTTGGCCCAGGACAACTACAATGAGCAGTTCTTC
>few|TRBV29-1|TRBJ2-3|TRBD2
CSVETSGGTDTQYF
TGCAGCGTAGAGACTAGCGGGGGCACAGATACGCAGTATTTT
>many|TRBV7-8|TRBJ2-1|NA
CASSFGSVQFF
TGTGCCAGCAGCTTTGGGAGTGTACAGTTCTTC
>many|TRBV12-3/TRBV12-4|TRBJ2-2|TRBD2
CASSFGAGDYTGELFF
TGTGCCAGCAGTTTTGGAGCGGGAGATTACACCGGGGAGCTGTTTTTT
>NA|TRBV7-2|TRBJ2-1|TRBD2
CASKLADHTVEQFF
TGTGCCAGTAAACTAGCGGATCATACAGTTGAGCAGTTCTTC
>few|TRBV11-3|TRBJ2-7|TRBD1
CASSQGTGPSYEQYF
TGTGCCAGCAGTCAAGGGACAGGGCCTTCCTACGAGCAGTACTTC
>many|TRBV20-1|TRBJ1-5|NA
CSARRAGWDSNQPQHF
TGCAGTGCTAGAAGGGCAGGTTGGGATAGCAATCAGCCCCAGCATTTT
>few|TRBV7-8|TRBJ2-2|TRBD1
CASSSLGGQATNTGELFF
TGTGCCAGCAGCTCCCTCGGGGGACAGGCCACGAACACCGGGGAGCTGTTTTTT
>many|TRBV7-2|TRBJ1-6|NA
CASSLGQGRGSPLHF
TGTGCCAGCAGCTTAGGCCAGGGAAGAGGATCACCCCTCCACTTT
>few|TRBV4-2|TRBJ2-7|NA
CASSQELVNSYEQYF
TGTGCCAGCAGCCAAGAGCTAGTTAACTCCTACGAGCAGTACTTC
>many|TRBV13|TRBJ2-1|NA
CASSPRLESHEQFF
TGTGCCAGCAGCCCCCGACTAGAATCCCATGAGCAGTTCTTC
>NA|TRBV20-1|TRBJ2-1|TRBD2
CSARDGITGLAGPYNEQFF
TGCAGTGCTAGAGATGGAATAACGGGACTAGCGGGACCCTACAATGAGCAGTTCTTC
>many|TRBV4-1|TRBJ2-5|NA
CASSPSLGDQETQYF
TGCGCCAGCAGCCCCTCCCTCGGGGACCAAGAGACCCAGTACTTC
>NA|TRBV4-2|TRBJ2-1|TRBD1
CASSVRGPPYNEQFF
TGTGCCAGCAGCGTAAGGGGGCCTCCCTACAATGAGCAGTTCTTC
>few|TRBV25-1|TRBJ2-2|NA
CASSESGELFF
TGTGCCAGCAGTGAATCCGGGGAGCTGTTTTTT
>NA|TRBV12-3/TRBV12-4|TRBJ2-5|TRBD2
CAICFPITSGRASQETQYF
TGTGCCATCTGTTTCCCAATTACTAGCGGGAGAGCCAGCCAAGAGACCCAGTACTTC
>many|TRBV5-6|TRBJ2-2|NA
CASSLGLNTGELFF
TGTGCCAGCAGTTTAGGCCTCAACACCGGGGAGCTGTTTTTT
>many|TRBV20-1|TRBJ2-1|TRBD2
CSARTSGADYNEQFF
TGCAGTGCTCGGACTAGCGGGGCCGACTACAATGAGCAGTTCTTC
>NA|TRBV7-8|TRBJ2-7|NA
CASSSESAEPFSYEQYF
TGTGCCAGCAGCTCCGAATCGGCAGAACCCTTCTCCTACGAGCAGTACTTC
>few|TRBV24-1|TRBJ2-3|NA
CATSDGVYPGPPQDTQYF
TGTGCCACCAGTGATGGCGTCTACCCGGGTCCTCCACAAGATACGCAGTATTTT
>few|TRBV6-1|TRBJ2-3|TRBD2
CASSAPPAGGTDTQYF
TGTGCCAGCAGTGCCCCCCCAGCGGGGGGCACAGATACGCAGTATTTT
>few|TRBV5-6|TRBJ2-7|NA
CASSSTGQTAYEQYF
TGTGCCAGCAGCTCCACCGGACAGACAGCCTACGAGCAGTACTTC
>few|TRBV20-1|TRBJ2-3|NA
CSASSSTDTQYF
TGCAGTGCTAGTTCCAGCACTGATACGCAGTATTTT
>many|TRBV20-1|TRBJ1-5|TRBD1
CSARDREGRNQPQHF
TGCAGTGCTAGGGACAGGGAAGGGCGCAATCAGCCCCAGCATTTT
>many|TRBV12-3/TRBV12-4|TRBJ2-1|TRBD2
CASSSGTSGSYNEQFF
TGTGCCAGCAGTTCTGGGACTAGCGGCTCCTACAATGAGCAGTTCTTC
>NA|TRBV23-1|TRBJ1-6|NA
CASSQPNRLNSPLHF
TGCGCCAGCAGTCAACCGAACAGGCTAAATTCACCCCTCCACTTT
>many|TRBV28|TRBJ2-3|NA
CASSLGFRVLLSFTDTQYF
TGTGCCAGCAGTTTAGGCTTCCGGGTGTTGCTTTCATTCACAGATACGCAGTATTTT
>few|TRBV6-5|TRBJ1-2|NA
CASSYSTGGNGYTF
TGTGCCAGCAGTTACTCGACGGGGGGTAATGGCTACACCTTC